This TCR beta chain comes out of a study of blood T cells in healthy people across ages. Points from the study as a whole: While age rose, TCR beta diversity per million T cells dropped in a roughly linear way. Those diversity estimates obtained from one million T cells were thought to be underestimates.

It was with a sample-barcoded 5' primer and a J-beta primer mix that a second PCR of about 6 to 11 cycles was run. All cDNA molecules were each tagged by a template-switch adaptor with 12 random nucleotides. TCRdb ran MiXCR on the 5' RACE reads and lists one entry per CDR3 protein. The table shows roughly 800,000 distinct CDR3 sequences, with 58% occurring only once. Per germline, CDR1 SQVTM and CDR2 ANQGSEA. Trimming cost V 6 bases and J 3 bases, with 12 bases left between them. CDR3 length: 12 residues. Those donating, healthy Caucasian individuals from Russia, were aged roughly 6 to 100. This clonotype was counted only a few times. The antigen remains undetermined.

What was sequenced was blood. This receptor was identified in a man aged 25 to 40 in good health. The chain employs TRBV29-1 and TRBJ2-7; D uncertain. CDR3 in amino acids: CSVEKDDYEQYF. The CDR3 nucleotides are TGCAGCGTAGAGAAAGACGACTACGAGCAGTACTTC.